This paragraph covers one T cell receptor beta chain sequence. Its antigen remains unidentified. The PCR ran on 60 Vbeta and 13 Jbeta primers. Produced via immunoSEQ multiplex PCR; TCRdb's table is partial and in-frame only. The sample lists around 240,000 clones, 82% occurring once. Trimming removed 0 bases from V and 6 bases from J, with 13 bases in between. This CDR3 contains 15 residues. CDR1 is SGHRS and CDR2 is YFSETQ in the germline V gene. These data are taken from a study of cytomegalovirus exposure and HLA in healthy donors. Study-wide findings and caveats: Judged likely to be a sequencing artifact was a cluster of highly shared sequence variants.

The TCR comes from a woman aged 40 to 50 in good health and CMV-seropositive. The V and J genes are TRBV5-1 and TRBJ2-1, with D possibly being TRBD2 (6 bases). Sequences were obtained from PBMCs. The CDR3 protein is CASSLDARRGNEQFF. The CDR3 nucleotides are TGCGCCAGCAGCTTGGATGCTAGGAGGGGCAATGAGCAGTTCTTC. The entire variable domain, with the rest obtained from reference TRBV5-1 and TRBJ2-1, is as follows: KAGVTQTPRYLIKTRGQQVTLSCSPISGHRSVSWYQQTPGQGLQFLFEYFSETQRNKGNFPGRFSGRQFSNSRSEMNVSTLELGDSALYLCASSLDARRGNEQFFGPGTRLTVL.